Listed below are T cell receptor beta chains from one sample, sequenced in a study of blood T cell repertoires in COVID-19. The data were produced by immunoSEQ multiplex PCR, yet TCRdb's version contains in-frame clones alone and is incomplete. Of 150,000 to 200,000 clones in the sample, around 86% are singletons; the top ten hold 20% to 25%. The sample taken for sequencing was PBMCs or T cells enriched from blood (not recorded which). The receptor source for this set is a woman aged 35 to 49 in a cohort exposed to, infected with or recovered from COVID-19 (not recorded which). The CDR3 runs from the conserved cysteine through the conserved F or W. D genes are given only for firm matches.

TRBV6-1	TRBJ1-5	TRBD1	TGTGCCAGCAGTGAAACAGGGGGGACCAATCAGCCCCAGCATTTT	CASSETGGTNQPQHF
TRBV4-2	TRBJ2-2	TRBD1	TGTGCCACCCACGGACAGGAGAACACCGGGGAGCTGTTTTTT	CATHGQENTGELFF
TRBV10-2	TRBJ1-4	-	TGCGCCAGCACCGGAGGGGATGAAAAACTGTTTTTT	CASTGGDEKLFF
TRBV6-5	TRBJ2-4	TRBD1	TGTGCCAGCAGTTACCTTGGACAGGGGAACAACATTCAGTACTTC	CASSYLGQGNNIQYF
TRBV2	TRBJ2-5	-	TGTGCCAGCAGTGAACCTCGGGGCCAAGAGACCCAGTACTTC	CASSEPRGQETQYF
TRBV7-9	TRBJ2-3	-	TGTGCCAGCAGCTTAGTCGGCGGGGGCTGGGGGTACACAGATACGCAGTATTTT	CASSLVGGGWGYTDTQYF
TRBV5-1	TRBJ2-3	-	TGCGCCAGCAGCTTGGTCCCAAGGAGCGCGGATACGCAGTATTTT	CASSLVPRSADTQYF
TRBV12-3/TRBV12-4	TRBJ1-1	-	TGTGCCAGCAGCTTTAGCCTGAACACTGAAGCTTTCTTT	CASSFSLNTEAFF
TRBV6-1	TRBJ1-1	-	TGTGCCAGCAGTGAACGTTTGGGCTTCAACACTGAAGCTTTCTTT	CASSERLGFNTEAFF
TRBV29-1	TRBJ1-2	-	TGCAGCGTTGAAGCGGGTGACGGAAATGGCTACACCTTC	CSVEAGDGNGYTF
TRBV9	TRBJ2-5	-	TGTGCCAGCAGTCGAGGAGAGACCCAGTACTTC	CASSRGETQYF
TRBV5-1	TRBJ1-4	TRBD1	TGCGCCAGCAGCTTGGGGACAGGGTTTTTTGAAAAACTGTTTTTT	CASSLGTGFFEKLFF
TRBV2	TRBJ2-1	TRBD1	TGTGCCAGCAGTTGGGACAGGGGGCCCAACAATGAGCAGTTCTTC	CASSWDRGPNNEQFF
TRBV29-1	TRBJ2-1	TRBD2	TGCAGCGTTTGGCTAGCGGAGAGCTCCTACAATGAGCAGTTCTTC	CSVWLAESSYNEQFF
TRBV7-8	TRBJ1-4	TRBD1	TGTGCCAGCAGCGCCCAAATTACAGGGGTCACTAATGAAAAACTGTTTTTT	CASSAQITGVTNEKLFF
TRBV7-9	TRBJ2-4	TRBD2	TGTGCCAGCAGCTTAGTAGCGGGAGAGGCCAAAAACATTCAGTACTTC	CASSLVAGEAKNIQYF
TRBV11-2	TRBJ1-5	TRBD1	TGTGCCAGCAGCTTAGCCCTCGACAGGGCCAATCAGCCCCAGCATTTT	CASSLALDRANQPQHF
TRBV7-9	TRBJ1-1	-	TGTGCGGAGGGAGACACTGAAGCTTTCTTT	CAEGDTEAFF
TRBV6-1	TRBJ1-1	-	TGTGCCAGCAGTGAAGCCCACGGGCAGGGAGGGACTGAAGCTTTCTTT	CASSEAHGQGGTEAFF
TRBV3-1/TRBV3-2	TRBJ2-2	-	TGTGCCAGCAGTCCTCTCGGGGACACCGGGGAGCTGTTTTTT	CASSPLGDTGELFF
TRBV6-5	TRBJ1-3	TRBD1	TGTGCCATTCTGGACAGGCACTCTGGAAACACCATATATTTT	CAILDRHSGNTIYF
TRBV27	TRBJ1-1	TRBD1	TGTGCCAGCAGTTTATATGGATCGACAGGGCCGAACACTGAAGCTTTCTTT	CASSLYGSTGPNTEAFF
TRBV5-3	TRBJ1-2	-	TGTGCCAGAAGCTCTCTCTATGGCTACACCTTC	CARSSLYGYTF